The 5 T cell receptor beta chains listed next were all sequenced from one sample in a study of T-cell memory formation after mild COVID-19. TCRdb recomputed calls from the 5' RACE reads with MiXCR, one row per CDR3 protein. The sample lists around 340,000 distinct CDR3 sequences, more than 15% occurring once. The sample comprised PBMCs or a T cell subset sorted from them (not recorded which). Receptors originate from a man in his late teens or twenties who had mild COVID-19 (a few samples of this study predate the infection). Cell type and time point are not known.

This clonotype was observed a handful of times. The V gene is TRBV20-1, the J gene TRBJ1-2; 7 bases are a match to TRBD1. Looked up from germline, CDR1 is DFQATT and CDR2 is SNEGSKA (reference sequence). After removal of 6 bases from V and 0 bases from J, the junction contained 7 bases not matched to a gene. There are 14 residues in the CDR3. The CDR3 nucleotides are TGCAGTGCAAGGGACAGACGAGCTAACTATGGCTACACCTTC. It codes for CSARDRRANYGYTF.

The genes are TRBV30 and TRBJ2-7; D may match TRBD1 or TRBD2 (5 bases each). Germline CDR1 and CDR2: GTSNPN and SVGIG (reference sequence). The germline V and J ends were trimmed by 4 bases and 3 bases, with 19 bases remaining between them. CDR3 length: 15 amino acids. The CDR3 coding sequence is TGTGCCTGGACTCCAGGTGGGGACCCTCGCTACGAGCAGTACTTC. Protein sequence: CAWTPGGDPRYEQYF. The variable domain in full, with the rest retrieved from reference TRBV30 and TRBJ2-7, is SQTIHQWPATLVQPVGSPLSLECTVEGTSNPNLYWYRQAAGRGLQLLFYSVGIGQISSEVPQNLSASRPQDRQFILSSKKLLLSDSGFYLCAWTPGGDPRYEQYFGPGTRLTVT.

The chain recombines TRBV2 with TRBJ2-1, with TRBD1 identical over 8 bases. Per germline, CDR1 SNHLY and CDR2 FYNNEI. The CDR3 totals 14 residues. V shed 6 bases, J shed 7 bases, and the junction held 8 bases outside the gene matches. The CDR3: CASREDRVVNEQFF. The CDR3 bases are TGTGCCAGCAGAGAGGACAGGGTGGTGAATGAGCAGTTCTTC.

This clonotype was detected only a few times. V gene TRBV9 combines with J gene TRBJ2-5, with 8 positions matching TRBD1. Trimming cost V 4 bases and J 7 bases; bases outside gene matches: 15. The CDR3 sequence is 16 residues long. Germline CDR1 reads SGDLS; CDR2 reads YYNGEE. This chain's CDR3 is CASSHSTGEGRGTQYF. CDR3 sequence (DNA): TGTGCCAGCAGCCACTCGACAGGGGAAGGGAGAGGGACCCAGTACTTC.

The sample holds a few counts of this clonotype. The gene calls are TRBV6-6 and TRBJ1-3; no definite D call. The CDR3 is 14 residues long. The V gene lost 5 bases and the J gene lost 3 bases, with 11 bases spanning the gap. Germline CDR1 and CDR2: MNHNY and SVGAGI (reference sequence). CDR3 in DNA: TGTGCCAGCAGTCGCTCCCCGGATGGAAACACCATATATTTT. Translation gives CASSRSPDGNTIYF.